The rows below give T cell receptor beta chains drawn from one sample of a study of cytomegalovirus exposure and HLA in healthy donors. This table comes from immunoSEQ multiplex PCR, and its TCRdb copy is limited to in-frame clones, with some not included. The data contain about 180,000 clones, around 77% of them singletons. Sequenced: PBMCs. These TCRs come from a man aged 55 to 70 in good health and CMV-seronegative. Each CDR3 is given with its conserved first and last residue. Fields, in order: V gene, D gene, J gene, clone size, CDR3 DNA, CDR3 protein. A D gene is named only where the DNA matches it firmly. Clone size is stated in some rows and not others, as once, few, many or a class when expanded.

V gene: TRBV4-2; D gene: NA; J gene: TRBJ1-5; clone size: few; CDR3 DNA: TGTGCCAGCAGCCAAGCCGGAGCAGGGGAGAGCCAGCCCCAGCATTTT; CDR3 protein: CASSQAGAGESQPQHF
V gene: TRBV16; D gene: NA; J gene: TRBJ1-3; clone size: NA; CDR3 DNA: TGTGCCAGCAGCCAATCTGGCGGTTTTGCTGGAAACACCATATATTTT; CDR3 protein: CASSQSGGFAGNTIYF
V gene: TRBV5-4; D gene: NA; J gene: TRBJ2-7; clone size: NA; CDR3 DNA: TGTGCCAGCAGCTTGGCGGGAACCTACGAGCAGTACTTC; CDR3 protein: CASSLAGTYEQYF
V gene: TRBV5-6; D gene: TRBD1; J gene: TRBJ1-2; clone size: NA; CDR3 DNA: TGTGCCAGCAGCCCTCCGGGACAGCATTTTTTTTATGGCTACACCTTC; CDR3 protein: CASSPPGQHFFYGYTF
V gene: TRBV19; D gene: NA; J gene: TRBJ2-5; clone size: NA; CDR3 DNA: TGTGCCAGTAGTATGGGCTCGGAAGAGACCCAGTACTTC; CDR3 protein: CASSMGSEETQYF
V gene: TRBV7-9; D gene: NA; J gene: TRBJ2-5; clone size: NA; CDR3 DNA: TGTGCCAGCAGCCTTGGGACTGCCCAAGAGACCCAGTACTTC; CDR3 protein: CASSLGTAQETQYF
V gene: TRBV10-2; D gene: TRBD1; J gene: TRBJ1-6; clone size: NA; CDR3 DNA: TGCGCCAGCACCTTAACGAGGGACAGGGGACCTTCACCCCTCCACTTT; CDR3 protein: CASTLTRDRGPSPLHF
V gene: TRBV6-1; D gene: TRBD1; J gene: TRBJ1-6; clone size: NA; CDR3 DNA: TGTGCCAGCAACCGGGACAGGGCTGGTAATTCACCCCTCCACTTT; CDR3 protein: CASNRDRAGNSPLHF
V gene: TRBV7-9; D gene: NA; J gene: TRBJ2-1; clone size: NA; CDR3 DNA: TGTGCCAGCAGCTTATCGTCTGGAGCGATATTGTTCTTC; CDR3 protein: CASSLSSGAILFF
V gene: TRBV19; D gene: TRBD2; J gene: TRBJ2-1; clone size: few; CDR3 DNA: TGTGCCAGTAGCCAGGGATACGCAAGCGGGGGGCCCTACAATGAGCAGTTCTTC; CDR3 protein: CASSQGYASGGPYNEQFF
V gene: TRBV5-1; D gene: NA; J gene: TRBJ2-3; clone size: NA; CDR3 DNA: TGCGCCAGCAGCTTGATACAGTCCACAGATACGCAGTATTTT; CDR3 protein: CASSLIQSTDTQYF
V gene: TRBV6-5; D gene: NA; J gene: TRBJ1-2; clone size: few; CDR3 DNA: TGTGCCAGCAGTTCACCCCCAGGGTTTGGATATGGCTACACCTTC; CDR3 protein: CASSSPPGFGYGYTF
V gene: TRBV19; D gene: NA; J gene: TRBJ2-1; clone size: NA; CDR3 DNA: TGTGCCAGTAGTATAGGGGGGCGTACCTACAATGAGCAGTTCTTC; CDR3 protein: CASSIGGRTYNEQFF
V gene: TRBV27; D gene: TRBD1; J gene: TRBJ2-7; clone size: NA; CDR3 DNA: TGTGCCAGCAGGCCTCTGGAGACAGGGGCGACCTACGAGCAGTACTTC; CDR3 protein: CASRPLETGATYEQYF
V gene: TRBV7-2; D gene: TRBD2; J gene: TRBJ2-7; clone size: many; CDR3 DNA: TGTGCCAGCAGCTGGGGCGGGGGGTACGAGCAGTACTTC; CDR3 protein: CASSWGGGYEQYF
V gene: TRBV7-9; D gene: TRBD2; J gene: TRBJ2-3; clone size: once; CDR3 DNA: TGTGCCAGCAGCTCGGGACTAGCGGGCCCCACAGATACGCAGTATTTT; CDR3 protein: CASSSGLAGPTDTQYF
V gene: TRBV5-5; D gene: NA; J gene: TRBJ1-5; clone size: few; CDR3 DNA: TGTGCCAGCAGCCGTACAGGGCTGACGGATCAGCCCCAGCATTTT; CDR3 protein: CASSRTGLTDQPQHF
V gene: TRBV5-1; D gene: NA; J gene: TRBJ2-2; clone size: NA; CDR3 DNA: TGCGCCAGCAGCCATCTCGGGACTGAGAACACCGGGGAGCTGTTTTTT; CDR3 protein: CASSHLGTENTGELFF
V gene: TRBV2; D gene: TRBD1; J gene: TRBJ1-4; clone size: NA; CDR3 DNA: TGTGCCAGCAGTCCTGGGACAGGCGCTGAAAAACTGTTTTTT; CDR3 protein: CASSPGTGAEKLFF
V gene: TRBV27; D gene: TRBD1; J gene: TRBJ2-7; clone size: NA; CDR3 DNA: TGTGCCAGCAGTTCCCCGGGACAGGGGAAATACGAGCAGTACTTC; CDR3 protein: CASSSPGQGKYEQYF
V gene: TRBV29-1; D gene: NA; J gene: TRBJ1-1; clone size: NA; CDR3 DNA: TGCAGCACCGCAGGGAACACTGAAGCTTTCTTT; CDR3 protein: CSTAGNTEAFF
V gene: TRBV27; D gene: NA; J gene: TRBJ1-3; clone size: NA; CDR3 DNA: TGTGCCACCACTTGGGGGGGGGACACCATATATTTT; CDR3 protein: CATTWGGDTIYF
V gene: TRBV7-9; D gene: TRBD1; J gene: TRBJ1-2; clone size: NA; CDR3 DNA: TGTGCCAGCAGCCCTGGACAGGCCTTCTATGGCTACACCTTC; CDR3 protein: CASSPGQAFYGYTF
V gene: TRBV30; D gene: NA; J gene: TRBJ2-7; clone size: NA; CDR3 DNA: TGTGCCTGGGGAGGGACCTACGAGCAGTACTTC; CDR3 protein: CAWGGTYEQYF
V gene: TRBV19; D gene: TRBD1; J gene: TRBJ1-2; clone size: NA; CDR3 DNA: TGTGCCAGTAGCGACAGGGGGAGTAGGAACTATGGCTACACCTTC; CDR3 protein: CASSDRGSRNYGYTF
V gene: TRBV7-6; D gene: NA; J gene: TRBJ2-7; clone size: few; CDR3 DNA: TGTGCCAGCAGCAGTCAACCGGGACATATCTACGAGCAGTACTTC; CDR3 protein: CASSSQPGHIYEQYF
V gene: TRBV6-4; D gene: NA; J gene: TRBJ2-3; clone size: NA; CDR3 DNA: TGTGCCAGCAGCAGCGGGCAGACAGATACGCAGTATTTT; CDR3 protein: CASSSGQTDTQYF
V gene: TRBV6-6; D gene: TRBD2; J gene: TRBJ2-1; clone size: NA; CDR3 DNA: TGTGCCAGCAGTGGGGGACTAGCGGGATTTCTTGAGCAGTTCTTC; CDR3 protein: CASSGGLAGFLEQFF
V gene: TRBV2; D gene: NA; J gene: TRBJ1-5; clone size: NA; CDR3 DNA: TGTGCCAGCAGGGGTATAACAGGGAATCACCAGCCCCAGCATTTT; CDR3 protein: CASRGITGNHQPQHF
V gene: TRBV6-1; D gene: NA; J gene: TRBJ2-3; clone size: NA; CDR3 DNA: TGTGCCAGCAGTCGCCGCTTAGACACAGATACGCAGTATTTT; CDR3 protein: CASSRRLDTDTQYF
V gene: TRBV7-7; D gene: NA; J gene: TRBJ1-1; clone size: NA; CDR3 DNA: TGTGCTAGCAGCTTAGACCTCGGGGAACAAGCTTTCTTT; CDR3 protein: CASSLDLGEQAFF